These T cell receptor beta chains were read from a single sample in a study of cytomegalovirus exposure and HLA in healthy donors. Only in-frame clones appear in the TCRdb table, and some are missing; sequencing was by immunoSEQ multiplex PCR. The data contain approximately 200,000 clones, around 81% of them seen just once; the ten biggest clones take up around 2.1%. The specimen sequenced was PBMCs. The receptors were gathered from a woman between 18 and 29 years old in good health and CMV-seropositive. The conserved cysteine and the conserved F or W are not part of the CDR3 here. D genes are given only for firm matches.

NA	TRBJ2-7	TRBV4-1	ASGNAGEQY
NA	TRBJ1-5	TRBV19	ASSITRPSFADQPQH
NA	TRBJ1-6	TRBV7-2	ASSSKSGDSSPLH
NA	TRBJ1-1	TRBV30	AWSVGGLDTEAF
TRBD2	TRBJ2-1	TRBV7-3	ASSIGTSVEQF
TRBD2	TRBJ2-3	TRBV5-1	ASSGQTSGGSNTQY
TRBD1	TRBJ2-5	TRBV27	ASSPLGTAKQETQY
NA	TRBJ1-2	TRBV6-6	ASSSGGGYT
NA	TRBJ2-2	TRBV28	ASKGGENTGELF
TRBD1	TRBJ1-1	TRBV7-9	ASSFTGGGGTEAF
TRBD1	TRBJ1-1	TRBV28	ASSLLLPADRLNTEAF
TRBD1	TRBJ2-7	TRBV2	ASSGTAYEQY
NA	TRBJ2-6	TRBV28	ASRRVWSGANVLT
TRBD1	TRBJ1-5	TRBV19	ASDQGVGGQPQH
TRBD2	TRBJ2-5	TRBV2	ASSERFGVAGYQETQY
TRBD1	TRBJ2-7	TRBV28	ASRLDREIHEQY
TRBD1	TRBJ1-2	TRBV6-6	ASSSSGGGGYT
TRBD1	TRBJ2-7	TRBV10-1	ASSESARTGGYEQY
NA	TRBJ1-6	TRBV18	ASSPVIRERNSPLH
NA	TRBJ1-3	TRBV5-1	ASRDIRFSGNTIY
NA	TRBJ2-1	TRBV5-1	ASSLDSYNEQF
NA	TRBJ2-5	TRBV6-1	ASSEDVGGETQY
NA	TRBJ1-1	TRBV7-9	ASSLGGIRAF
NA	TRBJ1-6	TRBV18	ASSPVQGSYNSPLH
NA	TRBJ2-3	TRBV5-1	ASSFSRGGTDTQY
TRBD1	TRBJ1-4	TRBV7-9	ASGAGGNEKLF
TRBD2	TRBJ2-3	TRBV2	ASSDLRLAGGTDTQY
NA	TRBJ1-3	TRBV11-2	ASSLYAGAGNTIY
TRBD1	TRBJ1-1	TRBV7-9	ASSFGGGLEAF
NA	TRBJ1-6	TRBV21-1	ASSKNRGGRDSPLH
TRBD2	TRBJ2-7	TRBV10-3	AISNSGGRGGPYEQY
NA	TRBJ1-6	TRBV28	ASSLSIFGSPGNSPLH
NA	TRBJ2-6	TRBV4-2	ASSQDSSSGANGLT
NA	TRBJ2-3	TRBV5-4	ASSLRIEITQY
TRBD2	TRBJ2-7	TRBV7-2	ASSLASGDYEQY
TRBD2	TRBJ2-3	TRBV7-3	ASSTLAGGVTDTQY
TRBD1	TRBJ1-2	TRBV29-1	SVQGTGYGYT
NA	TRBJ1-1	TRBV29-1	SVEDIPGAEAF
TRBD1	TRBJ1-2	TRBV7-9	ASSTRPGTGFGGYT
TRBD1	TRBJ1-5	TRBV6-1	ASSEYLDRGYSNQPQH
NA	TRBJ1-1	TRBV7-2	ASSLQDSQRGTEAF
NA	TRBJ2-7	TRBV5-1	ASSLVTGPYEQY
NA	TRBJ2-1	TRBV7-3	ASSLTLARYDEQF
NA	TRBJ2-7	TRBV6-1	ASRHRDSYEQY
NA	TRBJ1-2	TRBV11-3	ASSPDSAYGYT
TRBD1	TRBJ1-4	TRBV5-1	ASSVQGQGEKLF
NA	TRBJ2-2	TRBV30	AWRVLLAGELF
NA	TRBJ1-2	TRBV19	ASSIGGNGYT
NA	TRBJ1-4	TRBV18	ASSPGGSAEKLF
NA	TRBJ1-1	TRBV7-7	ASSTGMNTEAF
NA	TRBJ2-4	TRBV7-3	ASILFRGTLAKNSQY
NA	TRBJ2-5	TRBV5-6	ASSLLGGAQETQY
TRBD1	TRBJ2-3	TRBV19	ATSLGGHGTDTQY
NA	TRBJ1-6	TRBV19	ASSLRQGILDSPLH
NA	TRBJ2-4	TRBV7-9	ASSPGQLLAKNIQY